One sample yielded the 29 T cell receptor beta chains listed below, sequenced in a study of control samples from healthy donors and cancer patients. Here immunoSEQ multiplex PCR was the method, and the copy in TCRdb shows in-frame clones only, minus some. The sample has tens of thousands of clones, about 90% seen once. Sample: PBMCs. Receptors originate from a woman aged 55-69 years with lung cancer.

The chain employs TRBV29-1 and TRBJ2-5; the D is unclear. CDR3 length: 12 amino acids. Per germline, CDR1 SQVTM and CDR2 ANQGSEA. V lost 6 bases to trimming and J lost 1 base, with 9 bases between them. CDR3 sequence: CSVLASQETQYF. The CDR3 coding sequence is TGCAGCGTCCTGGCCAGCCAAGAGACCCAGTACTTC.

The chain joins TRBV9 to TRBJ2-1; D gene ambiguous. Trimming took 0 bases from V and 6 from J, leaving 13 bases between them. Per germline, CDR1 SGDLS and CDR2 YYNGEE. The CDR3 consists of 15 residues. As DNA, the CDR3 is TGTGCCAGCAGCGTAGGTCCTTCCTCGGCCAATGAGCAGTTCTTC. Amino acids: CASSVGPSSANEQFF.

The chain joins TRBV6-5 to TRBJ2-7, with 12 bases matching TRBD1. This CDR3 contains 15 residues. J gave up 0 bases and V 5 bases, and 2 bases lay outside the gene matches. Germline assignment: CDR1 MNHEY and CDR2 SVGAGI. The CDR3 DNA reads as TGTGCCAGCAGTAGGGACAGGGGGCCCTCCTACGAGCAGTACTTC. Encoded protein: CASSRDRGPSYEQYF.

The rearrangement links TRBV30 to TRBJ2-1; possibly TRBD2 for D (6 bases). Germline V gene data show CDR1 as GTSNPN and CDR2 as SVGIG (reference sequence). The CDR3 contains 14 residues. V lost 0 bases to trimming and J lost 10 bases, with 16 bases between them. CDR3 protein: CAWSVGRVGGEQFF. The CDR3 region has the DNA TGTGCCTGGAGTGTTGGGCGTGTAGGAGGGGAGCAGTTCTTC.

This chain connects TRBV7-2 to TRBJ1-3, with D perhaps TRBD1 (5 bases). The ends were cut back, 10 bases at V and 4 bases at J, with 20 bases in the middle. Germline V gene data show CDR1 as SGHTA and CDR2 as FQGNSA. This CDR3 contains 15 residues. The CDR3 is CATRSPGLPGNTIYF. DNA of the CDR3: TGTGCCACCAGATCACCAGGGCTCCCAGGAAACACCATATATTTT.

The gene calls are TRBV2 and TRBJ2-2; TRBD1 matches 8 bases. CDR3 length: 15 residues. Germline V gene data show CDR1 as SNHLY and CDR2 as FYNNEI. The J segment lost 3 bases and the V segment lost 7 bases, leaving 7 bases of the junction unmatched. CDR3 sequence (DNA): TGTGCCAGCAATCAGGGACAGGTCTACACCGGGGAGCTGTTTTTT. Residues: CASNQGQVYTGELFF.

The CDR3 sequence is CASSHWTEDGYTF. The CDR3 coding sequence is TGTGCCAGCAGCCACTGGACAGAAGATGGCTACACCTTC. V and J are TRBV14 and TRBJ1-2; D may be TRBD1 (6 bases). Germline V lookup: CDR1 SGHDN, CDR2 FVKESK. CDR3 size: 13 residues. Trimming took 3 bases from V and 6 from J, leaving 11 bases between them.

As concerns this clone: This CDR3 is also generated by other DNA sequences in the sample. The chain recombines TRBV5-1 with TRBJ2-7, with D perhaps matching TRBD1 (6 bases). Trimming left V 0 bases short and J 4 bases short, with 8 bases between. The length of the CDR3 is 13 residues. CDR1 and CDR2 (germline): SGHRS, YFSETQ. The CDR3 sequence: CASSLVGTYEQYF. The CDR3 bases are TGCGCCAGCAGCTTGGTGGGGACATACGAGCAGTACTTC.

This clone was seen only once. The DNA of the CDR3 is TGTGCCAGCAGCTTCTCATCCTGGGGGGCCAACGTCCTGACTTTC. Encoded protein: CASSFSSWGANVLTF. The chain employs TRBV7-8 and TRBJ2-6; no reliable D call. The V end lost 3 bases, the J end lost 4 bases, and 10 bases lay between the germline ends. The CDR3 spans 15 residues. The germline CDR1 and CDR2 sequences are SGHVS and FQNEAQ. Based on the CDR3 plus reference TRBV7-8 and TRBJ2-6, the full variable domain is GAGVSQSPRYKVAKRGQDVALRCDPISGHVSLFWYQQALGQGPEFLTYFQNEAQLDKSGLPSDRFFAERPEGSVSTLKIQRTQQEDSAVYLCASSFSSWGANVLTFGAGSRLTVL.

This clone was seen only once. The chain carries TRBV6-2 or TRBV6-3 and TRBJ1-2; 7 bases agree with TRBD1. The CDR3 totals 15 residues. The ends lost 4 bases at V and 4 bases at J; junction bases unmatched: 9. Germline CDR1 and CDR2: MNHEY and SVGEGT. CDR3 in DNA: TGTGCCAGCAGTTCCGGGACAGCCGTTGGCTATGGCTACACCTTC. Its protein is CASSSGTAVGYGYTF.

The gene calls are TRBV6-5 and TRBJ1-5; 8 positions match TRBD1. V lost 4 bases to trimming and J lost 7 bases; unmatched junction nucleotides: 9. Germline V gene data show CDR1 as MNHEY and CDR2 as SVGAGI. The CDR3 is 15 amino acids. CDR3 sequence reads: CASSLRTGLGQPQHF. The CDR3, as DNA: TGTGCCAGCAGTTTGAGGACAGGGCTTGGCCAGCCCCAGCATTTT.

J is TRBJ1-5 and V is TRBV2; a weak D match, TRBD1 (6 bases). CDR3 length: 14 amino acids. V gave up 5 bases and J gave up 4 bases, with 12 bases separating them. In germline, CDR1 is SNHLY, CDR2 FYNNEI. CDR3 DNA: TGTGCCAGCAGTCGGACAGTAGGAAATCAGCCCCAGCATTTT. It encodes CASSRTVGNQPQHF.

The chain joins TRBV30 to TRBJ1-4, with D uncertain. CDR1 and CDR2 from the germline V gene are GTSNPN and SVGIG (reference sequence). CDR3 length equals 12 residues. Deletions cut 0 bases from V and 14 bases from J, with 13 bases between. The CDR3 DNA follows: TGTGCCTGGAGTGTACTAAGGCAGCGGCTGTTTTTT. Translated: CAWSVLRQRLFF.

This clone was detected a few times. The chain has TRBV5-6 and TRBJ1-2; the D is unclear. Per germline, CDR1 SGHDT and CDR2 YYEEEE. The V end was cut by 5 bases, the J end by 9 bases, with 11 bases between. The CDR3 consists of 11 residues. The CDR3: CASSAGISYTF. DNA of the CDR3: TGTGCCAGCAGTGCAGGAATAAGCTACACCTTC.

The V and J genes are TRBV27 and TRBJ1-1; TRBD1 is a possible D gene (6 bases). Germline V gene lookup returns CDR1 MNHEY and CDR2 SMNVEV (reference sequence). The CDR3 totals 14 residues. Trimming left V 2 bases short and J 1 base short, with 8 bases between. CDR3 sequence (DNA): TGTGCCAGCAGTTTACAGGGGTCGAACACTGAAGCTTTCTTT. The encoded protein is CASSLQGSNTEAFF.

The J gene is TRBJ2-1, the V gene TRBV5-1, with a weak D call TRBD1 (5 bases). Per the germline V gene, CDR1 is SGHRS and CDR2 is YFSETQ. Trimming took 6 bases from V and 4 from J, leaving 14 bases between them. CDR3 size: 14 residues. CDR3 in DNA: TGCGCCAGCACCCCTGGCAGGGTTTACAATGAGCAGTTCTTC. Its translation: CASTPGRVYNEQFF.

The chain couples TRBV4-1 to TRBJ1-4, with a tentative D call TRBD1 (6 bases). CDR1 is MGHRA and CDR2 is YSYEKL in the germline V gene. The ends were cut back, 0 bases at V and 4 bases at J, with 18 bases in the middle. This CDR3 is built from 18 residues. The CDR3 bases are TGCGCCAGCAGCCAAGAAGGGGCTAGGGGGTCAGGTAATGAAAAACTGTTTTTT. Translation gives CASSQEGARGSGNEKLFF.

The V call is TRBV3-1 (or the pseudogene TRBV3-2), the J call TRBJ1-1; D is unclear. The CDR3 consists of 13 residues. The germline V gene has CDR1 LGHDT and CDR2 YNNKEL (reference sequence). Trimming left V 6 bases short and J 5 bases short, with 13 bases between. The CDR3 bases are TGTGCCAGCAGACTGGGCAGTGAAACTGAAGCTTTCTTT. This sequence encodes CASRLGSETEAFF.

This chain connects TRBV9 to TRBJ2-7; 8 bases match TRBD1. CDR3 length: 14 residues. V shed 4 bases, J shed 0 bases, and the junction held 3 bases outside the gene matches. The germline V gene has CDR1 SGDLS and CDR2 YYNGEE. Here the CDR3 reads CASSPGTGSYEQYF. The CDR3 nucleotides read TGTGCCAGCAGCCCCGGGACAGGCTCCTACGAGCAGTACTTC.

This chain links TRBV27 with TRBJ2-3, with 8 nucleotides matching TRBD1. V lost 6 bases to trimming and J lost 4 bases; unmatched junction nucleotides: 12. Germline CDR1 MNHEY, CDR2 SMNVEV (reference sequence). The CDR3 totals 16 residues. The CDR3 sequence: CASSSSRTGRADTQYF. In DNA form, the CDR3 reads TGTGCCAGCAGCTCCAGCAGGACAGGGCGGGCAGATACGCAGTATTTT.

CDR3 residues: CASSYSSTGRGSYEQYF. The DNA for the CDR3 is TGTGCCAGCAGCTACTCATCGACCGGACGGGGAAGCTACGAGCAGTACTTC. The rearrangement joins TRBV3-1 (or the pseudogene TRBV3-2) to TRBJ2-7; a weak D match, TRBD2 (5 bases). Per the germline V gene, CDR1 is LGHDT and CDR2 is YNNKEL (reference sequence). The CDR3 sequence is 17 residues long. Trimming removed 5 bases from V and 3 bases from J, with 23 bases in between.

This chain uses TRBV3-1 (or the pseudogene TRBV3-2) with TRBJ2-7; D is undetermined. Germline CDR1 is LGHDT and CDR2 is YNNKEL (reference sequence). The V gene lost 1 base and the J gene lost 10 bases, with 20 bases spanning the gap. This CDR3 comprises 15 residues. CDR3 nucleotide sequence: TGTGCCAGCAGCCAAGGAACTCATGTCACATACCCCCAGTACTTC. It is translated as CASSQGTHVTYPQYF.

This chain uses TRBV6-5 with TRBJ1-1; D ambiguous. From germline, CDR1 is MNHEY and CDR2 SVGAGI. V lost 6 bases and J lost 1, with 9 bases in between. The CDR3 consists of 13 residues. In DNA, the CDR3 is TGTGCCAGCAGGCTATACCAGAACACTGAAGCTTTCTTT. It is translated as CASRLYQNTEAFF.

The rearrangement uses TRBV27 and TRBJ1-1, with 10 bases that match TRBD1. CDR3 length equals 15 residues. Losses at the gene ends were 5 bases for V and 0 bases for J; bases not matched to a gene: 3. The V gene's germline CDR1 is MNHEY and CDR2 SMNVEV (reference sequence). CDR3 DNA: TGTGCCAGCAGTCGGACAGGGGGAATGAACACTGAAGCTTTCTTT. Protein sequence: CASSRTGGMNTEAFF.

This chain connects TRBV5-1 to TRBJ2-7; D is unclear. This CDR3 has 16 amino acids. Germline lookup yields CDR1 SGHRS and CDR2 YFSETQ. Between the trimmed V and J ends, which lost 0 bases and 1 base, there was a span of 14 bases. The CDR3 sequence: CASSLAAAEVSYEQYF. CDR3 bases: TGCGCCAGCAGCTTGGCCGCGGCAGAGGTGTCCTACGAGCAGTACTTC.

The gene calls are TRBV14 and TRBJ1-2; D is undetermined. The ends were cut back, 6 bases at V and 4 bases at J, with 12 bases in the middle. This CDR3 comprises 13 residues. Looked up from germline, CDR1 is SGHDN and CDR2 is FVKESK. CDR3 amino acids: CASSHGPTYGYTF. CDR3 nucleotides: TGTGCCAGCAGTCATGGCCCGACCTATGGCTACACCTTC.

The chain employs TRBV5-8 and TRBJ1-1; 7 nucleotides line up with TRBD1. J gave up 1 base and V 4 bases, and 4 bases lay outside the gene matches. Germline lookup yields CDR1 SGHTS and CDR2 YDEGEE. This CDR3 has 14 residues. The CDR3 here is CASSRGTANTEAFF. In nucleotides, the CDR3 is TGTGCCAGCAGCAGAGGGACAGCGAACACTGAAGCTTTCTTT. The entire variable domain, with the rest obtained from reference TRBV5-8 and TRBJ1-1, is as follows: EAGVTQSPTHLIKTRGQQATLRCSPISGHTSVYWYQQALGLGLQFLLWYDEGEERNRGNFPPRFSGRQFPNYSSELNVNALELEDSALYLCASSRGTANTEAFFGQGTRLTVV.

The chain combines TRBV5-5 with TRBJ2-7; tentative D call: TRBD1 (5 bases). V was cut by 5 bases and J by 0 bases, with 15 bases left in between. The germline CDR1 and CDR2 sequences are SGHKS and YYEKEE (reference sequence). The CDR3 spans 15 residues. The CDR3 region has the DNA TGTGCCAGCAGTCTTGGGGCAGGGTTCTCCTACGAGCAGTACTTC. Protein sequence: CASSLGAGFSYEQYF.

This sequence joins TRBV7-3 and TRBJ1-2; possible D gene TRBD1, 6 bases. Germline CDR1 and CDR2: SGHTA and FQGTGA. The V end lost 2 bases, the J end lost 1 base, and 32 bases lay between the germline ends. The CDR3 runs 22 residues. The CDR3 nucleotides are TGTGCCAGCAGCTTAGTCTACTGGGGGGGCCCCACTCCAAGACCTCTTAACTATGGCTACACCTTC. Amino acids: CASSLVYWGGPTPRPLNYGYTF. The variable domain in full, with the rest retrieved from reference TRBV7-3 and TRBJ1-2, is GAGVSQTPSNKVTEKGKYVELRCDPISGHTALYWYRQSLGQGPEFLIYFQGTGAADDSGLPNDRFFAVRPEGSVSTLKIQRTERGDSAVYLCASSLVYWGGPTPRPLNYGYTFGSGTRLTVV.